This T cell receptor beta chain was sequenced during a study of blood T cell repertoires in COVID-19. Turning to the study itself: Researchers got acute and convalescent COVID-19 samples from the United States, Italy and Spain.

Original handling: How many nucleated cells were present was estimated from reference gene primer amplification. Profiling relied on immunoSEQ multiplex PCR, and the TCRdb table lists in-frame clones only, not all of them. V, J and clone size derive from that table, while D and trimming were established from the DNA sequence. This table holds over 250,000 clones, 90% to 95% found once. The CDR3 totals 15 residues. J gave up 5 bases and V 2 bases, and 4 bases lay outside the gene matches. Germline lookup yields CDR1 KGHSH and CDR2 LQKENI. The source is a young woman with COVID-19, enrolled during active disease. The chain recombines TRBV18 with TRBJ2-3; 10 nucleotides agree with TRBD1. The sample consisted of peripheral blood. DNA for the CDR3: TGTGCCAGCTCACCAGGGACAGGGGTGATAGATACGCAGTATTTT. As protein: CASSPGTGVIDTQYF.